These 9 T cell receptor beta chains originate from one sample sequenced in a study of control samples from healthy donors and cancer patients. TCRdb keeps only in-frame clones here, not all; method: immunoSEQ multiplex PCR. The data contain about 130,000 clones, 80% to 95% of them singletons. The sample taken for sequencing was PBMCs. The receptors were gathered from a man at least 80 years old with head and neck cancer.

The chain joins TRBV5-1 to TRBJ1-4; 7 positions match TRBD1. Unmatched junction bases numbered 2, after V lost 4 bases and J lost 5 bases. This CDR3 region has 13 residues. Germline lookup yields CDR1 SGHRS and CDR2 YFSETQ. CDR3 sequence (DNA): TGCGCCAGCAGCCGAGGGGGCAATGAAAAACTGTTTTTT. It codes for CASSRGGNEKLFF. Filled out from reference TRBV5-1 and TRBJ1-4, the complete variable domain reads KAGVTQTPRYLIKTRGQQVTLSCSPISGHRSVSWYQQTPGQGLQFLFEYFSETQRNKGNFPGRFSGRQFSNSRSEMNVSTLELGDSALYLCASSRGGNEKLFFGSGTQLSVL.

The V gene is TRBV19, the J gene TRBJ1-5, with D perhaps TRBD1 (6 bases). V was clipped by 5 bases and J by 7 bases, with 15 bases between them. This CDR3 region has 14 residues. Looked up from germline, CDR1 is LNHDA and CDR2 is SQIVND (reference sequence). DNA for the CDR3: TGTGCCAGTAGTGGGGGGGGGCTGGAGCAGCCCCAGCATTTT. The encoded protein is CASSGGGLEQPQHF.

The rearrangement links TRBV14 to TRBJ1-2; D is possibly TRBD1 (6 bases). This CDR3 is built from 18 residues. V lost 4 bases to trimming and J lost 4 bases, with 25 bases between them. Germline CDR1 is SGHDN and CDR2 is FVKESK. CDR3 residues: CASSPWIGGGRRGYGYTF. CDR3 coding DNA: TGTGCCAGCAGCCCCTGGATCGGGGGGGGCCGACGAGGCTATGGCTACACCTTC.

V is TRBV6-4 and J is TRBJ2-4; D not resolved. Trimming left V 3 bases short and J 7 bases short, with 10 bases between. Germline CDR1 MRHNA, CDR2 SNTAGT. The CDR3 is 13 residues long. The CDR3 loop reads CASSEVTGNIQYF. The CDR3 DNA is TGTGCCAGCAGTGAAGTAACCGGGAACATTCAGTACTTC.

This chain links TRBV12-3 or TRBV12-4 with TRBJ1-6; TRBD1 aligns across 11 bases. The junction had 4 bases not matched to a gene; V was cut back by 4 bases and J by 14 bases. This CDR3 region has 13 residues. Here the CDR3 reads CASSWTGGLALHF. For the CDR3, the DNA is TGTGCCAGCAGTTGGACAGGGGGCTTGGCCCTCCACTTT.

CDR3 in DNA: TGCGCCAGCAGTGGGGGGGGACAGCAAGAGACCCAGTACTTC. It specifies CASSGGGQQETQYF. This chain uses TRBV10-1 with TRBJ2-5; either TRBD1 or TRBD2 may fit D (7 bases each). The ends were cut back, 4 bases at V and 2 bases at J, with 11 bases in the middle. This CDR3 has 14 amino acids. Germline-derived CDR1 and CDR2 are WNHNN and SYGVQD (reference sequence).

This clone was picked up a small number of times. The chain joins TRBV19 to TRBJ1-4; no reliable D call. CDR1 is LNHDA, CDR2 SQIVND, per germline (reference sequence). Trimming removed 8 bases from V and 6 bases from J, with 16 bases in between. The CDR3 runs 14 residues. Written as DNA, the CDR3 is TGTGCCAGTCGCGCCTCCTGGCCGCATGAAAAACTGTTTTTT. The encoded protein is CASRASWPHEKLFF.

The chain joins TRBV18 to TRBJ1-3, with 7 bases matching TRBD1. The length of the CDR3 is 20 residues. Germline values: CDR1 KGHSH, CDR2 LQKENI. After removal of 6 bases from V and 4 bases from J, the junction contained 24 bases not matched to a gene. The CDR3 DNA sequence: TGTGCCAGCTCCCTCAGCCAATCGGGACAGTTAACGGAAGAAGGAAACACCATATATTTT. It codes for CASSLSQSGQLTEEGNTIYF.

The gene calls are TRBV19 and TRBJ1-3; the D gene is possibly TRBD1 (5 bases). This CDR3 contains 11 residues. Germline CDR1 and CDR2: LNHDA and SQIVND (reference sequence). The CDR3 sequence: CDGGDGNTIYF. The CDR3, as DNA: TGTGACGGGGGGGATGGAAACACCATATATTTT.